The 31 T cell receptor beta chains listed next were all sequenced from one sample in a study of Graves' ophthalmopathy and Graves' hyperthyroidism. Amplified material comprised TCR beta CDR3 regions derived from RNA transcripts. HTBI primers served in a first-round RT-PCR, which a second-round multiplex PCR followed. In TCRdb, the multiplex PCR reads were re-called with MiXCR into one record per CDR3 protein. The table lists about 700,000 distinct CDR3 sequences, approximately 40% of them singletons, with roughly 45% in the top ten. The specimen was peripheral blood. These receptors were collected from an adult man with Graves' ophthalmopathy.

This chain uses TRBV20-1 with TRBJ2-7; 7 bases fit TRBD1. J lost 2 bases, V lost 4 bases, and 8 bases had no gene match. Germline V lookup: CDR1 DFQATT, CDR2 SNEGSKA (reference sequence). This CDR3 is 14 amino acids long. CDR3 in amino acids: CSANPVGQAYEQYF. In DNA form, the CDR3 reads TGCAGTGCTAACCCCGTCGGACAGGCCTACGAGCAGTACTTC.

The chain employs TRBV7-6 and TRBJ2-7; D uncertain. This CDR3 is built from 14 residues. Germline CDR1 and CDR2: SGHVS and FNYEAQ. Trimming took 2 bases from V and 7 from J, leaving 15 bases between them. This CDR3 reads CASSLSGMAEEQYF. CDR3 DNA: TGTGCCAGCAGCTTAAGTGGGATGGCGGAGGAGCAGTACTTC.

The table lists this clonotype with many counts. This chain joins TRBV5-1 and TRBJ1-1, with D hard to call. CDR3 size: 13 residues. Germline CDR1 and CDR2: SGHRS and YFSETQ. V lost 4 bases and J lost 5, with 12 bases in between. Here the CDR3 reads CASSLDVSTEAFF. The CDR3 DNA reads TGCGCCAGCAGCCTGGACGTTTCGACTGAAGCTTTCTTT.

This clonotype showed up many times. A junction boundary mismatches the germline segment, possibly from a read error. The chain recombines TRBV24-1 with TRBJ1-5; 7 bases match TRBD1. The CDR3 spans 15 residues. The germline gives CDR1 KGHDR, CDR2 SFDVKD. CDR3 region: CASSSRQGPNQPQHF. DNA for the CDR3: TGTGCCAGCAGTTCCCGACAGGGTCCAAATCAGCCCCAGCATTTT.

V usage is TRBV28 and J usage is TRBJ1-2; no firm D call. Looked up from germline, CDR1 is MDHEN and CDR2 is SYDVKM. The CDR3 totals 11 residues. CDR3 region: CGVERDYGYTF. In nucleotides, the CDR3 is TGTGGGGTAGAACGGGACTATGGCTACACCTTC.

The V call is TRBV20-1, the J call TRBJ1-5; 8 bases match TRBD1. Per the germline V gene, CDR1 is DFQATT and CDR2 is SNEGSKA (reference sequence). With V trimmed by 5 bases and J by 6 bases, 6 bases remained unmatched. The CDR3 is made up of 13 amino acids. The CDR3, as DNA: TGCAGTGCTTATGGACAGGGAAGTCAGCCCCAGCATTTT. Protein sequence: CSAYGQGSQPQHF.

The chain uses TRBV19 and TRBJ1-5; no reliable D call. Germline CDR1 and CDR2: LNHDA and SQIVND (reference sequence). This CDR3 is built from 15 residues. Trimming removed 4 bases from V and 2 bases from J, with 12 bases in between. The CDR3 spells CASSKGQRGNQPQHF. In nucleotides, the CDR3 is TGTGCCAGTAGTAAGGGTCAGAGGGGCAATCAGCCCCAGCATTTT.

Ten or more counts support this clonotype. This rearrangement joins TRBV7-3 to TRBJ1-6, with 8 bases that match TRBD1. The trim removed 4 bases at V and 6 bases at J, leaving 5 bases unmatched. The CDR3 spans 15 residues. Germline V gene data show CDR1 as SGHTA and CDR2 as FQGTGA. The CDR3, as DNA: TGTGCCAGCAGCTCAGAACAGGGGGGTAATTCACCCCTCCACTTT. Translated: CASSSEQGGNSPLHF.

This sequence joins TRBV29-1 and TRBJ2-5; TRBD1 aligns across 8 bases. Trimming at V came to 6 bases and at J to 0 bases, leaving 3 bases not matched to a gene. The CDR3 totals 13 residues. Germline V gene lookup returns CDR1 SQVTM and CDR2 ANQGSEA. In DNA, the CDR3 is TGCAGCGTGGGGACAGGTCACCAAGAGACCCAGTACTTC. It translates to CSVGTGHQETQYF.

In regard to this clonotype: This may stem from a read error, because a much larger clone lies one nucleotide away. The rearrangement links TRBV25-1 to TRBJ2-6; 11 positions match TRBD1. The CDR3 length is 17 residues. Looked up from germline, CDR1 is MGHDK and CDR2 is SYGVNS. The CDR3 here is CASRGWTGGVGANVPTF. The CDR3 DNA reads as TGTGCCAGCAGGGGATGGACAGGGGGCGTTGGGGCCAACGTCCCGACTTTC.

This chain joins TRBV29-1 and TRBJ1-1; the D gene is possibly TRBD1 (5 bases). Per the germline V gene, CDR1 is SQVTM and CDR2 is ANQGSEA. Trimming shortened V by 2 bases and J by 0 bases, and 7 bases separated the two germline ends. The CDR3 runs to 13 residues. Here the CDR3 DNA reads TGCAGCGTTGAACGGGGACTGAACACTGAAGCTTTCTTT. This sequence encodes CSVERGLNTEAFF.

Worth noting for this clonotype: This may stem from a read error, because a much larger clone lies one nucleotide away. The rearrangement uses TRBV7-9 and TRBJ1-4; D unresolved. Per the germline V gene, CDR1 is SEHNR and CDR2 is FQNEAQ (reference sequence). V was trimmed by 3 bases and J by 8 bases, leaving 4 bases between them. The CDR3 consists of 11 residues. CDR3 sequence reads: CASSFEEKLFF. The CDR3 coding sequence is TGTGCCAGCAGCTTTGAGGAAAAACTGTTTTTT.

V and J are TRBV25-1 and TRBJ1-2; the D gene is possibly TRBD1 (5 bases). Germline V lookup: CDR1 MGHDK, CDR2 SYGVNS. The CDR3 runs to 14 residues. V lost 6 bases, J lost 8 bases, and 19 bases lay in between. The CDR3 is CASRGWDSPFGYTF. The CDR3 DNA reads TGTGCCAGCAGAGGATGGGACTCCCCTTTCGGCTACACCTTC.

The chain combines TRBV19 with TRBJ1-5; D may be TRBD1 (5 bases). Germline V lookup: CDR1 LNHDA, CDR2 SQIVND (reference sequence). Trimming pared 7 bases from V and 11 bases from J, leaving 21 bases between. The CDR3 length is 14 residues. Here the CDR3 DNA reads TGTGCCAGTACCTCAAGGGGACTGCAAGAGACCCAGCATTTT. As protein: CASTSRGLQETQHF.

This clonotype was seen ten or more times. The chain couples TRBV19 to TRBJ2-7; TRBD1 agrees at 9 bases. CDR1 is LNHDA and CDR2 is SQIVND in the germline V gene (reference sequence). This CDR3 contains 14 residues. V dropped 4 bases and J dropped 3; count of bases not matched to a gene: 4. The chain's CDR3 is CASSTATGGYEQYF. CDR3 nucleotide sequence: TGTGCCAGTAGTACCGCGACAGGGGGCTACGAGCAGTACTTC.

V gene TRBV7-9 combines with J gene TRBJ2-2; D gene uncertain. The CDR3 sequence is 14 residues long. With 5 bases removed from V and 6 bases from J, the gap between germline ends came to 13 bases. CDR1 SEHNR and CDR2 FQNEAQ come from the germline V gene (reference sequence). The CDR3 DNA reads as TGTGCCAGCAGCGCTAGGGTATCCGCCGGGGAGCTGTTTTTT. Encoded protein: CASSARVSAGELFF.

Only a few counts were recorded for this clonotype. The chain combines TRBV25-1 with TRBJ2-2, with D uncertain. The CDR3 consists of 13 residues. Per germline, CDR1 MGHDK and CDR2 SYGVNS. The V end lost 7 bases, the J end lost 5 bases, and 11 bases lay between the germline ends. This chain's CDR3 is CASTRTATGELFF. The CDR3, as DNA: TGTGCCAGCACTCGGACCGCTACCGGGGAGCTGTTTTTT.

This clonotype was recorded at least ten times. The rearrangement joins TRBV7-9 to TRBJ1-6; D not certain. V was clipped by 1 base and J by 0 bases, with 10 bases between them. The CDR3 length is 17 residues. The V gene's germline CDR1 is SEHNR and CDR2 FQNEAQ (reference sequence). The CDR3 loop reads CASSLEALGSYNSPLHF. The DNA of the CDR3 is TGTGCCAGCAGCTTAGAAGCTCTTGGCTCCTATAATTCACCCCTCCACTTT.

V usage is TRBV7-8 and J usage is TRBJ1-1; D remains unclear. V was shortened by 8 bases and J by 1 base, with 17 bases between the two germline ends. This CDR3 is built from 15 residues. Germline assignment: CDR1 SGHVS and CDR2 FQNEAQ. The DNA of the CDR3 is TGTGCCAGCTCACCAGATTCCGGCAGGAACACTGAAGCTTTCTTT. It specifies CASSPDSGRNTEAFF.

This clonotype showed up many times. V is TRBV7-2 and J is TRBJ1-2; the D is unclear. The germline V gene encodes CDR1 SGHTA and CDR2 FQGNSA. Trimming pared 4 bases from V and 5 bases from J, leaving 11 bases between. The CDR3 is made up of 13 amino acids. The CDR3 DNA is TGTGCCAGCAGCTGGTCGACGAGTTATGGCTACACCTTC. Translating gives CASSWSTSYGYTF.

This clonotype was seen more than once but under ten times. The rearrangement links TRBV20-1 to TRBJ2-7; 10 positions agree with TRBD1. Trimming at V came to 3 bases and at J to 3 bases, leaving 5 bases not matched to a gene. Per germline, CDR1 DFQATT and CDR2 SNEGSKA (reference sequence). CDR3 length: 14 residues. CDR3 DNA sequence: TGCAGTGCTAGTGTAGGGACAGGGGACTACGAGCAGTACTTC. Translation gives CSASVGTGDYEQYF.

Note on this clonotype: One end of the junction is discordant with germline, which a read error may explain. The V call is TRBV11-2, the J call TRBJ1-2, with a possible D match to TRBD1 (5 bases). Germline-derived CDR1 and CDR2 are SGHAT and FQNNGV. The CDR3 sequence is 16 residues long. The CDR3 bases are TGCGCCAGCAGCCAAGGGGACGGGGTGTGGAACTATGGCTACACCTTC. As protein: CASSQGDGVWNYGYTF.

This clonotype was detected only a few times. V is TRBV19 and J is TRBJ1-2; D uncertain. CDR1 is LNHDA, CDR2 SQIVND, per germline (reference sequence). The CDR3 is 14 residues long. V lost 8 bases to trimming and J lost 5 bases, with 18 bases between them. CDR3 sequence (DNA): TGTGCCAGTGGGATCCCACCGGACCATTATGGCTACACCTTC. Translating gives CASGIPPDHYGYTF. Filled out from reference TRBV19 and TRBJ1-2, the complete variable domain reads DGGITQSPKYLFRKEGQNVTLSCEQNLNHDAMYWYRQDPGQGLRLIYYSQIVNDFQKGDIAEGYSVSREKKESFPLTVTSAQKNPTAFYLCASGIPPDHYGYTFGSGTRLTVV.

In regard to this clonotype: The likely explanation is a read error, given a far larger clone one base away. Since no conserved phenylalanine or tryptophan closes the CDR3, a read error is the likely cause. The chain couples TRBV12-3 or TRBV12-4 to TRBJ2-5; D unresolved. CDR3 size: 12 residues. The V and J ends lost 2 bases and 1 base respectively, with 2 bases between them. CDR3 region: CASSLTQETQYY. The CDR3 DNA follows: TGTGCCAGCAGTTTAACCCAAGAGACCCAGTACTAC.

This clonotype showed up many times. The chain recombines TRBV7-9 with TRBJ2-2, with D possibly TRBD1 on 5 matching bases. V was trimmed by 3 bases and J by 3 bases, leaving 11 bases between them. The CDR3 loop spans 15 amino acids. CDR1 is SEHNR and CDR2 is FQNEAQ in the germline V gene (reference sequence). The CDR3 loop is CASSLVSGYTGELFF. In DNA form, the CDR3 reads TGTGCCAGCAGCTTGGTCTCAGGGTACACCGGGGAGCTGTTTTTT.

About this clonotype itself: The junction departs from germline at one end; a sequencing error may be responsible. V usage is TRBV10-3 and J usage is TRBJ1-1; no reliable D call. Germline CDR1 reads ENHRY; CDR2 reads SYGVKD. The CDR3 spans 17 residues. CDR3 in amino acids: CASSLPRQRIKDTEAFF. CDR3 in DNA: TGTGCCAGCAGTCTGCCCCGCCAGAGGATTAAGGACACTGAAGCTTTCTTT.

The rearrangement uses TRBV7-2 and TRBJ2-7, with D perhaps being TRBD1 or TRBD2 (5 bases each). The germline V and J ends were trimmed by 5 bases and 7 bases, with 21 bases remaining between them. The CDR3 runs 15 residues. Germline-derived CDR1 and CDR2 are SGHTA and FQGNSA. The chain's CDR3 is CASSREGSWFSEQYF. The CDR3 nucleotides are TGTGCCAGCAGCCGAGAGGGGTCCTGGTTTTCAGAGCAGTACTTC.

The genes are TRBV24-1 and TRBJ1-1; the D gene is possibly TRBD1 (5 bases). Trimming took 3 bases from V and 5 from J, leaving 9 bases between them. Germline values: CDR1 KGHDR, CDR2 SFDVKD. The CDR3 extends over 13 amino acids. In DNA, the CDR3 is TGTGCCACCAGTGATCCCCGGGGGACTGAAGCTTTCTTT. This encodes CATSDPRGTEAFF.

In the case of this clonotype: Given a much more abundant clone one base away, this may be a read error. The chain couples TRBV29-1 to TRBJ1-2, with D perhaps TRBD1 (5 bases). Germline V gene lookup returns CDR1 SQVTM and CDR2 ANQGSEA. The CDR3 covers 14 residues. Trimming took 6 bases from V and 3 from J, leaving 17 bases between them. The CDR3 sequence: CSVIPKTAYYGYTF. In nucleotides, the CDR3 is TGCAGCGTCATACCTAAGACAGCGTACTATGGCTACACCTTC.

The chain is built from TRBV25-1 and TRBJ1-1, with D uncertain. Germline V gives CDR1 MGHDK, CDR2 SYGVNS. The V end was cut by 8 bases, the J end by 1 base, with 14 bases between. This CDR3 is built from 14 residues. DNA for the CDR3: TGTGCCAGCTCACCTGACGGATCGAACACTGAAGCTTTCTTT. Translated: CASSPDGSNTEAFF.

This clonotype was observed at least ten times. Here the CDR3 DNA reads TGTGCCAGCAGCGATAGAGTCGGGGGCGAAGAGACCCAGTACTTC. Amino acid sequence: CASSDRVGGEETQYF. The J gene is TRBJ2-5, the V gene TRBV9; D tentatively reads TRBD1 or TRBD2 (6 bases each). The CDR3 is made up of 15 amino acids. Germline CDR1 SGDLS, CDR2 YYNGEE. Deletions cut 3 bases from V and 3 bases from J, with 15 bases between.